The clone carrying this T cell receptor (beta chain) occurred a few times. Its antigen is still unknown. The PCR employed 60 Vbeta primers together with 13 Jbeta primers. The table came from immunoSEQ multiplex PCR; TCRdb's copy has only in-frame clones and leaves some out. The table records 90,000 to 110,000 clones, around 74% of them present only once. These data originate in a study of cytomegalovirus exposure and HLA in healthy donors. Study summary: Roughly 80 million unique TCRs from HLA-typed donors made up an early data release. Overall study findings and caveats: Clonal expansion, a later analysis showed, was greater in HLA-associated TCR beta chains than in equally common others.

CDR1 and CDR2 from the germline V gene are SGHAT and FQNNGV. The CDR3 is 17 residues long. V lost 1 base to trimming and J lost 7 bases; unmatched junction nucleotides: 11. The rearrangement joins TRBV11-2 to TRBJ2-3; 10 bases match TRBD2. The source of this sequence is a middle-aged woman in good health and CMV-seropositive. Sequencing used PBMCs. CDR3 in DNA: TGTGCCAGCAGCTTAGCACCCACTAGCGGGACCGATTATACGCAGTATTTT. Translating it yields CASSLAPTSGTDYTQYF.